This T cell receptor beta chain was profiled in a study of blood T cell repertoires in COVID-19. Whole-study context: Samples came from the United States, Italy and Spain, spanning acute and convalescent COVID-19.

Per the original methods: Amplification from reference gene primers served as the basis for estimated nucleated cell counts. Using immunoSEQ multiplex PCR, the repertoire was profiled, and TCRdb retains in-frame clones only, with some absent. V and J calls and clone size come straight from that table; D and trimming were deduced from the DNA. Found here are about 92,000 clones, approximately 79% of them singletons; the top ten hold about 17%. V was clipped by 4 bases and J by 5 bases; unmatched bases: 3. The germline gives CDR1 MNHEY, CDR2 SVGEGT. The CDR3 length is 13 residues. This receptor was obtained from an elderly woman with active or convalescent COVID-19. The sample taken for sequencing was peripheral blood. The chain links TRBV6-2 or TRBV6-3 to TRBJ2-5, with TRBD2 identical over 8 bases. The CDR3 loop reads CASSWGLGETQYF. CDR3 DNA: TGTGCCAGCAGTTGGGGACTAGGGGAGACCCAGTACTTC.